The clone carrying this T cell receptor beta chain has more than one count but fewer than ten. Antigen unknown. The sample comes from a study of blood T cells in healthy people across ages. At the level of the study: When template switching was applied, about one barcoded beta molecule was captured per two T cells.

Whole-study findings and limits: Naive CD4+ cell counts and diversity both ran higher in long-lived than in aged donors.

PCR was performed a second time for 7 to 11 cycles using a sample-barcoded 5' primer and a J-beta primer mix. Every sample gave at least 2.5 million paired-end reads containing CDR3. MiXCR was run by TCRdb on the 5' RACE reads, yielding one entry per CDR3 protein. In the table there are over 950,000 distinct CDR3 sequences, around two fifths of which are singletons. Per-sample yields of isolated PBMCs were at least 6 million. Per the germline V gene, CDR1 is LGHNA and CDR2 is YSLEER. The CDR3 length is 16 residues. Trimming stripped 0 bases from V and 13 bases from J, with 22 bases between. The clonotype originates from a man younger than 35 in good health. Sequences were obtained from blood. V and J are TRBV4-3 and TRBJ2-4; D could derive from TRBD1 or TRBD2 (5 bases each). In DNA form, the CDR3 reads TGCGCCAGCAGCCAAGATGTATGGCTGGGACGTCTGTACCAGTACTTC. It encodes CASSQDVWLGRLYQYF.